The sample holds one count of the clone carrying this T cell receptor beta chain. One end of the junction fails to match germline, which may point to a read error. Germline V gene data show CDR1 as MNHNS and CDR2 as SASEGT. CDR3 length: 11 residues. This sample is part of a study of blood T cell repertoires in COVID-19. Study at large: The United States, Italy and Spain supplied acute and convalescent COVID-19 samples.

Clones were sequenced by immunoSEQ multiplex PCR, and TCRdb holds only the in-frame ones, with some missing. The sample lists 180,000 or so clones, about 85% seen once, with approximately 8% in the top ten. This chain links TRBV6-1 with TRBJ1-1, with 7 bases matching TRBD1. The material sequenced was peripheral blood. The clonotype was recovered from an older woman with acute or convalescent COVID-19. The CDR3 coding sequence is TGTGCCAGCAGTGAAGTGGGGACAGTTAGGTTT. As protein: CASSEVGTVRF.